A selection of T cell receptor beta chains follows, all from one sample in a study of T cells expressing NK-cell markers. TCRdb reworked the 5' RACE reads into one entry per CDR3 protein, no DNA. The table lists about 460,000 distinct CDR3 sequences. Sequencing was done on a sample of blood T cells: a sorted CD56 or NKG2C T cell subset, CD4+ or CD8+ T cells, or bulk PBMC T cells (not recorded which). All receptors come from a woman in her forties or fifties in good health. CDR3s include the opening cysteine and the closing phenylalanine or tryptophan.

CASSPMTGGNTIYF	TRBV12-3/TRBV12-4	TRBJ1-3
CSARPRWFSYEQYF	TRBV20-1	TRBJ2-7
CASSFETGFAKLFF	TRBV5-1	TRBJ1-4
CASSRRQGARDTQYF	TRBV7-8	TRBJ2-3
CASSYSNRLTSTDTQYF	TRBV6-6	TRBJ2-3
CASSEARSQPQHF	TRBV2	TRBJ1-5
CASSLEGGRPNNEQFF	TRBV7-9	TRBJ2-1
CATSGTGGVETQYF	TRBV24-1	TRBJ2-5
CASSYVGLADAYNEQFF	TRBV5-1	TRBJ2-1
CASSPTGANTDTQYF	TRBV6-5	TRBJ2-3
CASSWGLVRTGELFF	TRBV11-2	TRBJ2-2
CASSLSSAVGIGVNEQFF	TRBV27	TRBJ2-1
CASSLAPSGSEKLFF	TRBV5-1	TRBJ1-4
CASSQLPGHSYTDTQYF	TRBV18	TRBJ2-3
CASHKVDNEQFF	TRBV5-1	TRBJ2-1
CASTGRWGGNTIYF	TRBV5-6	TRBJ1-3
CASSLDRGQGYEQYF	TRBV11-2	TRBJ2-7
CASSLTSGTKSFF	TRBV12-3/TRBV12-4	TRBJ2-1
CASIEGGLGNTIYF	TRBV2	TRBJ1-3